The source of this T cell receptor (beta chain) is a study of T cells in Graves' hyperthyroidism and ophthalmopathy. This clonotype was counted at least ten times. Amplification targeted TCR beta CDR3 regions from RNA transcripts. Researchers ran a first-round RT-PCR on the TCR CDR3 using the HTBI primer set. TCRdb re-called the multiplex PCR reads through MiXCR, storing one row per CDR3 protein. The sample comprises approximately 520,000 distinct CDR3 sequences, approximately 25% of which are singletons, and approximately 11% rests with the top ten. The sample consisted of blood. This receptor was taken from a woman aged 25 to 39 with Graves' ophthalmopathy.

The CDR3 nucleotides are TGTGCCAGCAGCCAAGTCGGCCAGGCGAACACCGGGGAGCTGTTTTTT. This gives the protein CASSQVGQANTGELFF. The rearrangement links TRBV14 to TRBJ2-2; D gene unclear. This CDR3 region has 16 residues. Germline V gene sequence: CDR1 SGHDN, CDR2 FVKESK. Trimming stripped 1 base from V and 0 bases from J, with 9 bases between.